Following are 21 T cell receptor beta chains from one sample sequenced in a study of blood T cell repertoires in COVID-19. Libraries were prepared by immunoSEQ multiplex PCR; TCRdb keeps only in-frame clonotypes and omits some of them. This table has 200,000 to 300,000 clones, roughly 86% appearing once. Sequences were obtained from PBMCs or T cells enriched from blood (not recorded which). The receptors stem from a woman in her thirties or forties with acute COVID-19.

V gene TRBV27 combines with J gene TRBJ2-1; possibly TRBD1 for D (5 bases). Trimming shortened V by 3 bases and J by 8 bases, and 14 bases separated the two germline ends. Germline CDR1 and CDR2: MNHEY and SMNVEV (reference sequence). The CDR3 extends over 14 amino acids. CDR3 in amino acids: CASSFSGKVDEQFF. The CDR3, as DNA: TGTGCCAGCAGTTTTTCAGGGAAAGTAGATGAGCAGTTCTTC.

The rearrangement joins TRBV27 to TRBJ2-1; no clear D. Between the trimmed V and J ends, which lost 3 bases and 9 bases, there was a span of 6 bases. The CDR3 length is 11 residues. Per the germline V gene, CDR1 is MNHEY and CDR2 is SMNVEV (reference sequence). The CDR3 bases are TGTGCCAGCAGTTTGGCAGGTGAGCAGTTCTTC. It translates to CASSLAGEQFF.

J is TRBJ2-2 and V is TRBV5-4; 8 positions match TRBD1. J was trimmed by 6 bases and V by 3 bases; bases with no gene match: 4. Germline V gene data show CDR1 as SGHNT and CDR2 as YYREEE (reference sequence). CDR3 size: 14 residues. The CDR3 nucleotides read TGTGCCAGCAGCTCCCTCAGGGGGCCCGGGGAGCTGTTTTTT. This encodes CASSSLRGPGELFF. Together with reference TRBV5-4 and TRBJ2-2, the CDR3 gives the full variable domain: ETGVTQSPTHLIKTRGQQVTLRCSSQSGHNTVSWYQQALGQGPQFIFQYYREEENGRGNFPPRFSGLQFPNYSSELNVNALELDDSALYLCASSSLRGPGELFFGEGSRLTVL.

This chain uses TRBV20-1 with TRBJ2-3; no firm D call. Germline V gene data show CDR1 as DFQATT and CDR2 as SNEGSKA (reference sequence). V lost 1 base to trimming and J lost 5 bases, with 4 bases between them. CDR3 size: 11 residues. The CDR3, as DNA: TGCAGTGCTAGAGGAGGAGATACGCAGTATTTT. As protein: CSARGGDTQYF.

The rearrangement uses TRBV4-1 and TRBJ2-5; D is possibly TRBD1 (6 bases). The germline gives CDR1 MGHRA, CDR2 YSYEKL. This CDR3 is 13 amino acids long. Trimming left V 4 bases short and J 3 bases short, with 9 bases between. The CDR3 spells CASSPRTEETQYF. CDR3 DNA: TGCGCCAGCAGCCCTCGGACAGAAGAGACCCAGTACTTC.

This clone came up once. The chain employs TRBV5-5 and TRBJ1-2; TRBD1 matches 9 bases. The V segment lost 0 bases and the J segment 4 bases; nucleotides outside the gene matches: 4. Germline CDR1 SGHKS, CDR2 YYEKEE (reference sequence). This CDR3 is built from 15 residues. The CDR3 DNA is TGTGCCAGCAGCTTGGAGGGGACAGGGATCTATGGCTACACCTTC. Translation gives CASSLEGTGIYGYTF.

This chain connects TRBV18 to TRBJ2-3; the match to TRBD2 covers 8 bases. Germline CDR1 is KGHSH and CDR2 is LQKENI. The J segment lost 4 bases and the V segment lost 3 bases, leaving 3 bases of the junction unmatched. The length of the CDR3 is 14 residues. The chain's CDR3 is CASSPSGTADTQYF. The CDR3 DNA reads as TGTGCCAGCTCACCTAGCGGGACCGCAGATACGCAGTATTTT.

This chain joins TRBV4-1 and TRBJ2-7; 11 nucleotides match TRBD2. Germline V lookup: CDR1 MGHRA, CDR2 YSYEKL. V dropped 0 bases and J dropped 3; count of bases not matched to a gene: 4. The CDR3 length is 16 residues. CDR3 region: CASSQDSTSGSYEQYF. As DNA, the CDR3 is TGCGCCAGCAGCCAAGATAGCACTAGCGGGAGCTACGAGCAGTACTTC.

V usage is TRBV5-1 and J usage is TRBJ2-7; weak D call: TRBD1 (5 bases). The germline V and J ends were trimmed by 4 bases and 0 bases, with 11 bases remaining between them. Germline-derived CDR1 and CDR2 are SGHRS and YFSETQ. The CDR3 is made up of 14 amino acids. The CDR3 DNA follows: TGCGCCAGCAGCCCAACAGGAATCTCCTACGAGCAGTACTTC. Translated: CASSPTGISYEQYF.

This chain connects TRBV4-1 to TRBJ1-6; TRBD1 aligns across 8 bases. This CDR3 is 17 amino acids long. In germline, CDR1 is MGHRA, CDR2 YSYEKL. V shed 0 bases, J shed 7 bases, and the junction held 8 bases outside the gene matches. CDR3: CASSQDRQGAQNSPLHF. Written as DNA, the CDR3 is TGCGCCAGCAGCCAAGATCGGCAGGGGGCGCAGAATTCACCCCTCCACTTT.

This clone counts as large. The CDR3 region has the DNA TGCGCCAGCAGTCCGGACTTGAACACCGGGGAGCTGTTTTTT. This sequence encodes CASSPDLNTGELFF. The rearrangement joins TRBV10-1 to TRBJ2-2, with D perhaps TRBD2 (5 bases). Germline V CDR1 and CDR2: WNHNN, SYGVQD (reference sequence). Trimming stripped 5 bases from V and 1 base from J, with 8 bases between. CDR3 length: 14 amino acids.

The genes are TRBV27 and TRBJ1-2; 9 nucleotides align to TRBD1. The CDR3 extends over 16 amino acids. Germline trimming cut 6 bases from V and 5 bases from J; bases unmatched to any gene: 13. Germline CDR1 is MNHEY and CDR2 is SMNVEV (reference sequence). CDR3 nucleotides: TGTGCCAGCAGACCTCTTCCGGGACAGGGTCCATATGGCTACACCTTC. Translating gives CASRPLPGQGPYGYTF.

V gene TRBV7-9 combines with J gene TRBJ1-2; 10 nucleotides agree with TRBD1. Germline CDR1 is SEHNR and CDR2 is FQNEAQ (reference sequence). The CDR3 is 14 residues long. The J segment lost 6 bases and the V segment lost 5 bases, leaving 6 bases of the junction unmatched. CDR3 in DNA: TGTGCCAGCAGCGGGACCGGGACAGGGGATGGCTACACCTTC. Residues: CASSGTGTGDGYTF.

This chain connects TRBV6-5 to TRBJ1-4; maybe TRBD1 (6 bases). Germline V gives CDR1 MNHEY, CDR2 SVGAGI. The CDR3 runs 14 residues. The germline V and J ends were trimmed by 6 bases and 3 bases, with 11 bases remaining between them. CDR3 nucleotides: TGTGCCAGCAGCCCAGGGGCCGCTAATGAAAAACTGTTTTTT. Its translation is CASSPGAANEKLFF.

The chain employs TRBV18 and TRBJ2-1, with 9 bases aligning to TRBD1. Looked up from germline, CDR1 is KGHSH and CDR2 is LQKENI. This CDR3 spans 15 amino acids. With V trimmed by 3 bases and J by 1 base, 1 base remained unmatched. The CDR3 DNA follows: TGTGCCAGCTCACCCGGGACAGGGTCCTACAATGAGCAGTTCTTC. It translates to CASSPGTGSYNEQFF. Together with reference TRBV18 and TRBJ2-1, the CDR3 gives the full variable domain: NAGVMQNPRHLVRRRGQEARLRCSPMKGHSHVYWYRQLPEEGLKFMVYLQKENIIDESGMPKERFSAEFPKEGPSILRIQQVVRGDSAAYFCASSPGTGSYNEQFFGPGTRLTVL.

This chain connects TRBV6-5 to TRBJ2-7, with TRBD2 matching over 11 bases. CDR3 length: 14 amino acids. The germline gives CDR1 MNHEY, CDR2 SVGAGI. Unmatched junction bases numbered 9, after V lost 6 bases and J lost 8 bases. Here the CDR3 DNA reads TGTGCCAGCAGAACTAGCGGGGGAGGGACGAAGCAGTACTTC. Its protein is CASRTSGGGTKQYF.

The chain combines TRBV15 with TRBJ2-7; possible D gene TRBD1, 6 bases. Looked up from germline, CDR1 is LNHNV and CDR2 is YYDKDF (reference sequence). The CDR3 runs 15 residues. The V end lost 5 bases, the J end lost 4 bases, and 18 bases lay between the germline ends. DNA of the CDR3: TGTGCCACCAGCCCTACGAGGGCAGGGGTGTACGAGCAGTACTTC. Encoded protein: CATSPTRAGVYEQYF.

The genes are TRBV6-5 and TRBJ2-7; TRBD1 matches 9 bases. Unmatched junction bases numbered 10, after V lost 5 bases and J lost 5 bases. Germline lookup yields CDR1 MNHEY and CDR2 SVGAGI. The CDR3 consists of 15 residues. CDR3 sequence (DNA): TGTGCCAGCAGTCCCCTCACAGGGGGCAGGGACGAGCAGTACTTC. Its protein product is CASSPLTGGRDEQYF.

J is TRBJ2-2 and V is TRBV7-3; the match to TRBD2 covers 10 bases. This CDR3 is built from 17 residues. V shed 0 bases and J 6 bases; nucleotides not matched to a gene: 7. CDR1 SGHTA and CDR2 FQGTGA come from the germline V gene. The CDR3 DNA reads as TGTGCCAGCAGCTTAACATCGGGACTAGCGTTCGCCGGGGAGCTGTTTTTT. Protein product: CASSLTSGLAFAGELFF.

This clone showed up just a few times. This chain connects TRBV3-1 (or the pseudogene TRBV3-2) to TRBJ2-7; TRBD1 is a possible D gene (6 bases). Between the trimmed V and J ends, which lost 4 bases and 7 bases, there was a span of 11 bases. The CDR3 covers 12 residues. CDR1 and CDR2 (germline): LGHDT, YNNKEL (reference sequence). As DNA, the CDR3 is TGTGCCAGCAGCCTGGGACACGGTGAGCAGTACTTC. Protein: CASSLGHGEQYF.

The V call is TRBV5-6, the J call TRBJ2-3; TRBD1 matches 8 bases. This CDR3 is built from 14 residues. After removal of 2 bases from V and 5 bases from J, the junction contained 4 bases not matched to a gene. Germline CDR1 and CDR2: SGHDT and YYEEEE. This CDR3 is CASSFGQGQDTQYF. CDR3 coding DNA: TGTGCCAGCAGCTTTGGACAGGGACAAGATACGCAGTATTTT.